This T cell receptor beta chain was observed in a study of blood T cell repertoires in COVID-19. Looking at the study overall: Samples came from the United States, Italy and Spain, spanning acute and convalescent COVID-19. T cells, B-cell-depleted T cells, or PBMCs provided the cDNA or gDNA that served as material.

Germline CDR1 MDHEN, CDR2 SYDVKM. The CDR3 runs 15 residues. V dropped 1 base and J dropped 4 bases, with 10 bases sitting between them. Original processing notes: Estimation of nucleated cell counts relied on the amplification of reference gene primers. Profiling relied on immunoSEQ multiplex PCR, and the TCRdb table lists in-frame clones only, not all of them. V, J and clone size reflect that table, while D and trimming were determined from the DNA. The sample lists some 100,000 clones, approximately 90% occurring once. The count of this clone is one. Material: peripheral blood. The clonotype comes from a human donor with acute or convalescent COVID-19. The donor label of this sample is uncertain. The chain recombines TRBV28 with TRBJ2-2; D is possibly TRBD1 (6 bases). This CDR3 reads CASSLSGVGTGELFF. Here the CDR3 DNA reads TGTGCCAGCAGTTTATCAGGGGTCGGCACCGGGGAGCTGTTTTTT. The entire variable domain, with the rest obtained from reference TRBV28 and TRBJ2-2, is as follows: DVKVTQSSRYLVKRTGEKVFLECVQDMDHENMFWYRQDPGLGLRLIYFSYDVKMKEKGDIPEGYSVSREKKERFSLILESASTNQTSMYLCASSLSGVGTGELFFGEGSRLTVL.